This entry lists 20 T cell receptor beta chains sequenced from one sample in a study of vaccination and CD4 T cells after COVID-19. The Oncomine TCR Beta short-read assay was applied to DNA of cultured CD4+ T cells. In TCRdb, the PCR reads were re-called with MiXCR into one record per CDR3 protein. The table includes some 18,000 distinct CDR3 sequences, about 56% detected once. Their target antigens are unknown. The sample's treatment: roughly 10-day PBMC culture with coronavirus spike peptide pools or control peptides (ViraFEST assay). The sample was CD4+ T cells from blood, cultured in vitro. These receptors were collected from a human donor who had recovered from COVID-19.

This chain joins TRBV11-2 and TRBJ2-1; 9 bases are a match to TRBD1. The J call is uncertain, as TRBJ2-7 better fits the DNA end. This CDR3 contains 15 residues. The V gene's germline CDR1 is SGHAT and CDR2 FQNNGV. CDR3 amino acids: CASSLDRTGVFEQYF. Here the CDR3 DNA reads TGTGCCAGCAGCTTAGACAGGACAGGGGTGTTTGAGCAGTACTTC.

CDR3 nucleotides: TGCGCCAGCAGTCAATTCCAGGGACAGGGAATCAATGGTGAGCAGTTCTTC. This translates into CASSQFQGQGINGEQFF. The chain recombines TRBV23-1 with TRBJ2-1; 9 positions match TRBD1. TRBV23-1 is marked as an open reading frame, function uncertain. The CDR3 has 17 amino acids. V lost 1 base and J lost 9; bases outside the gene matches: 13.

The rearrangement uses TRBV10-3 and TRBJ2-3; the match to TRBD2 covers 12 bases. Per germline, CDR1 ENHRY and CDR2 SYGVKD. Germline trimming cut 2 bases from V and 3 bases from J; bases unmatched to any gene: 6. The CDR3 has 17 residues. The CDR3 DNA sequence: TGTGCCATCAGTGAGCCCGCTAGCGGGAGGGGGACAGATACGCAGTATTTT. Translation: CAISEPASGRGTDTQYF.

This sequence joins TRBV6-2 or TRBV6-3 and TRBJ2-7, with D maybe TRBD1 (5 bases). The CDR3 spans 11 residues. The V gene lost 7 bases and the J gene lost 3 bases, with 7 bases spanning the gap. Germline CDR1 is MNHEY and CDR2 is SVGEGT. Here the CDR3 DNA reads TGTGCCAGCAATACAGGCTACGAGCAGTACTTC. Encoded protein: CASNTGYEQYF.

J is TRBJ2-4 and V is TRBV24-1; no clear D gene. CDR3 length: 15 residues. The germline CDR1 and CDR2 sequences are KGHDR and SFDVKD. Trimming took off 3 bases at V and 0 bases at J, with 8 bases between the two ends. Here the CDR3 reads CATSDGDLAKNIQYF. CDR3 in DNA: TGTGCCACCAGTGATGGGGATCTAGCCAAAAACATTCAGTACTTC.

The V call is TRBV6-5, the J call TRBJ1-5; no clear D gene. CDR1 is MNHEY, CDR2 SVGAGI, per germline. V dropped 2 bases and J dropped 3 bases, with 11 bases sitting between them. The CDR3 sequence is 15 residues long. The DNA of the CDR3 is TGTGCCAGCAGTTACGGCTCCATCCCCAATCAGCCCCAGCATTTT. Its translation is CASSYGSIPNQPQHF.

The chain uses TRBV11-3 and TRBJ2-3; 9 positions agree with TRBD1. CDR1 SGHNT and CDR2 YENEEA come from the germline V gene. The CDR3 covers 13 residues. With 8 bases clipped from V and 6 bases from J, the junction kept 6 bases outside the gene matches. CDR3 loop: CASRTGAGDTQYF. For the CDR3, the DNA is TGTGCCAGCCGGACAGGGGCAGGGGATACGCAGTATTTT.

CDR3 amino acids: CSARDPGGSDTEAFF. The CDR3 DNA reads TGCAGTGCTAGAGATCCAGGGGGGAGTGACACTGAAGCTTTCTTT. The rearrangement links TRBV20-1 to TRBJ1-1; the match to TRBD1 covers 7 bases. The CDR3 runs to 15 residues. Germline assignment: CDR1 DFQATT and CDR2 SNEGSKA (reference sequence). Trimming took 0 bases from V and 3 from J; bases not matched to a gene: 7.

The table lists this clonotype with a few counts. The chain couples TRBV4-3 to TRBJ1-2; 8 nucleotides align to TRBD1. There are 14 residues in the CDR3. V gave up 2 bases and J gave up 3 bases; unmatched junction bases: 2. Germline V CDR1 and CDR2: LGHNA, YSLEER. The CDR3 DNA sequence: TGCGCCAGCAGCCAACTACAGGGGGACTATGGCTACACCTTC. Its translation: CASSQLQGDYGYTF.

This clonotype came up a few times. The chain uses TRBV11-2 and TRBJ1-5, with D possibly being TRBD1 (6 bases). The CDR3 sequence is 15 residues long. Germline V gene sequence: CDR1 SGHAT, CDR2 FQNNGV. Between the trimmed V and J ends, which lost 0 bases and 5 bases, there was a span of 11 bases. CDR3 nucleotides: TGTGCCAGCAGCTTAGAGGGGGCCAGGGATCAGCCCCAGCATTTT. Amino acid sequence: CASSLEGARDQPQHF. The full variable domain, completed using reference TRBV11-2 and TRBJ1-5, is EAGVAQSPRYKIIEKRQSVAFWCNPISGHATLYWYQQILGQGPKLLIQFQNNGVVDDSQLPKDRFSAERLKGVDSTLKIQPAKLEDSAVYLCASSLEGARDQPQHFGDGTRLSIL.

The chain combines TRBV7-2 with TRBJ2-7, with 7 nucleotides matching TRBD1. Germline V lookup: CDR1 SGHTA, CDR2 FQGNSA. CDR3 length: 15 residues. Losses at the gene ends were 0 bases for V and 2 bases for J; bases not matched to a gene: 4. Here the CDR3 reads CASSLAGGKTYEQYF. CDR3 sequence (DNA): TGTGCCAGCAGCTTAGCAGGGGGCAAAACCTACGAGCAGTACTTC.

Only a few counts were recorded for this clonotype. This rearrangement joins TRBV12-3 or TRBV12-4 to TRBJ2-7; D is unclear. CDR3 size: 12 residues. V lost 6 bases and J lost 8, with 14 bases in between. CDR3 DNA: TGTGCCAGCAGGCTTGACGGCCCAAAGCAGTACTTC. Translation gives CASRLDGPKQYF.

The chain uses TRBV20-1 and TRBJ1-1, with D maybe TRBD1 (6 bases). Germline values: CDR1 DFQATT, CDR2 SNEGSKA (reference sequence). Trimming shortened V by 0 bases and J by 8 bases, and 16 bases separated the two germline ends. The CDR3 is 14 residues long. Here the CDR3 reads CSARDGTRGREAFF. CDR3 in DNA: TGCAGTGCTAGAGATGGGACACGGGGGAGGGAAGCTTTCTTT.

The V gene is TRBV5-1, the J gene TRBJ2-1; D possibly corresponds to TRBD2 (5 bases). Germline values: CDR1 SGHRS, CDR2 YFSETQ. The CDR3 consists of 13 residues. V dropped 0 bases and J dropped 10 bases, with 11 bases sitting between them. As DNA, the CDR3 is TGCGCCAGCAGCTTGGGTGGTTCGGGGGAGCAGTTCTTC. Residues: CASSLGGSGEQFF.

The V gene is TRBV11-3, the J gene TRBJ1-1, with no clear D. The germline V gene has CDR1 SGHNT and CDR2 YENEEA. V shed 4 bases and J shed 3 bases, with 12 bases lying between them. CDR3 length: 14 residues. This chain's CDR3 is CASSSRTGDTEAFF. Written as DNA, the CDR3 is TGTGCCAGCAGCTCTCGGACCGGGGACACTGAAGCTTTCTTT.

V usage is TRBV6-2 or TRBV6-3 and J usage is TRBJ2-7; TRBD1 matches at 7 bases. From germline, CDR1 is MNHEY and CDR2 SVGEGT. The CDR3 covers 14 residues. After removal of 8 bases from V and 2 bases from J, the junction contained 9 bases not matched to a gene. This CDR3 is CASDPGDRTYEQYF. CDR3 nucleotides: TGTGCCAGCGACCCCGGGGACAGAACCTACGAGCAGTACTTC.

This clonotype was seen more than once but under ten times. CDR3 amino acids: CASSLETGWVTEAFF. CDR3 sequence (DNA): TGTGCCAGCAGCTTAGAGACAGGGTGGGTCACTGAAGCTTTCTTT. The V call is TRBV11-2, the J call TRBJ1-1, with TRBD1 matching 7 bases. There are 15 residues in the CDR3. Germline CDR1 reads SGHAT; CDR2 reads FQNNGV. V dropped 0 bases and J dropped 4; count of bases not matched to a gene: 5.

This clonotype was picked up one time. The junction shows a germline mismatch at one end, possibly a read error. The chain employs TRBV27 and TRBJ1-5; D remains unclear. Germline CDR1 and CDR2: MNHEY and SMNVEV (reference sequence). This CDR3 region has 15 residues. The chain's CDR3 is CTSSLGLYSNQPQHF. The CDR3, as DNA: TGCACCAGCAGTTTAGGACTTTATAGCAATCAGCCCCAGCATTTT.

The genes are TRBV2 and TRBJ1-1; D unclear. V lost 3 bases, J lost 1 base, and 9 bases lay in between. Germline V gene data show CDR1 as SNHLY and CDR2 as FYNNEI. This CDR3 contains 14 residues. The CDR3 region has the DNA TGTGCCAGCAGTGAGTTACGGCGGAACACTGAAGCTTTCTTT. Encoded protein: CASSELRRNTEAFF.

The chain combines TRBV6-1 with TRBJ2-3; TRBD2 is a possible D gene (5 bases). The CDR3 extends over 14 amino acids. Trimming removed 6 bases at V and 0 bases at J, with 10 bases between. Germline lookup yields CDR1 MNHNS and CDR2 SASEGT. The CDR3: CASRKLDSTDTQYF. In nucleotides, the CDR3 is TGTGCCAGCAGGAAACTAGATAGCACAGATACGCAGTATTTT.